The 9 T cell receptor beta chains reported below all come from one sample, sequenced in a study of early T cells in non-severe SARS-CoV-2 infection. TCRdb called the 5' RACE reads again in MiXCR, with one record for every CDR3 protein. This table has about 35,000 distinct CDR3 sequences, 6% to 9.5% appearing once. The sequences come from whole blood, collected at baseline. These receptors originate from an adult who was a healthcare worker with PCR-confirmed SARS-CoV-2 infection or an uninfected control (not recorded which).

The table lists this clonotype with a few counts. The chain joins TRBV20-1 to TRBJ1-6; maybe TRBD1 (5 bases). The CDR3 is 14 amino acids. Germline loops: CDR1 DFQATT, CDR2 SNEGSKA (reference sequence). The V end was cut by 2 bases, the J end by 6 bases, with 11 bases between. The CDR3: CSARRQLPNSPLHF. CDR3 sequence (DNA): TGCAGTGCTAGAAGACAGCTGCCTAATTCACCCCTCCACTTT.

This clonotype turned up a few times. The chain links TRBV30 to TRBJ2-7; D is perhaps TRBD2 (6 bases). Per the germline V gene, CDR1 is GTSNPN and CDR2 is SVGIG (reference sequence). The CDR3 has 14 residues. V shed 4 bases and J shed 9 bases, with 22 bases lying between them. CDR3 loop: CAWTSREQALSQYF. CDR3 nucleotides: TGTGCCTGGACTTCTCGGGAGCAAGCCCTCTCGCAGTACTTC.

This rearrangement joins TRBV7-6 to TRBJ2-1; 9 nucleotides line up with TRBD1. Trimming removed 5 bases from V and 8 bases from J; junction bases left unmatched: 10. The CDR3 runs to 15 residues. Germline V gives CDR1 SGHVS, CDR2 FNYEAQ. CDR3: CASSARQGDFDEQFF. CDR3 in DNA: TGTGCCAGCAGCGCCCGACAGGGGGATTTCGATGAGCAGTTCTTC.

This chain links TRBV25-1 with TRBJ2-3, with TRBD1 as a possible D gene (5 bases). The V gene's germline CDR1 is MGHDK and CDR2 SYGVNS. V was pared by 2 bases and J by 2 bases, with 11 bases between. The CDR3 loop spans 15 amino acids. This CDR3 is CASSEQDNTTDTQYF. As DNA, the CDR3 is TGTGCCAGCAGTGAACAGGACAACACCACAGATACGCAGTATTTT.

This clonotype has ten or more counts. The CDR3 protein is CASSLLRGNGYGYTF. As DNA, the CDR3 is TGTGCCAGCAGCCTTCTAAGGGGCAACGGCTATGGCTACACCTTC. The V call is TRBV7-9, the J call TRBJ1-2; TRBD1 might be the D (5 bases). The germline V gene has CDR1 SEHNR and CDR2 FQNEAQ (reference sequence). The length of the CDR3 is 15 residues. V was trimmed by 5 bases and J by 4 bases, leaving 17 bases between them. Supplemented by reference TRBV7-9 and TRBJ1-2, the full variable domain reads DTGVSQNPRHKITKRGQNVTFRCDPISEHNRLYWYRQTLGQGPEFLTYFQNEAQLEKSRLLSDRFSAERPKGSFSTLEIQRTEQGDSAMYLCASSLLRGNGYGYTFGSGTRLTVV.

This clonotype was detected only a few times. The genes are TRBV4-1 and TRBJ1-1, with D maybe TRBD1 (5 bases). Germline V lookup: CDR1 MGHRA, CDR2 YSYEKL. The CDR3 runs 13 residues. With 1 base removed from V and 11 bases from J, the gap between germline ends came to 14 bases. This chain's CDR3 is CASSQVPLRGAFF. CDR3 sequence (DNA): TGCGCCAGCAGCCAAGTTCCATTAAGGGGCGCTTTCTTT.

This clonotype was found many times. V usage is TRBV20-1 and J usage is TRBJ2-1; D may correspond to TRBD1 or TRBD2 (5 bases each). The V end was cut by 2 bases, the J end by 5 bases, with 10 bases between. Germline V gives CDR1 DFQATT, CDR2 SNEGSKA (reference sequence). This CDR3 comprises 13 residues. CDR3 nucleotides: TGCAGTGCTAGAAGGGACGCTAACAATGAGCAGTTCTTC. Translation gives CSARRDANNEQFF.

In this sample, this clonotype turned up many times. The V gene is TRBV7-3, the J gene TRBJ2-1; D is uncertain. V gave up 5 bases and J gave up 0 bases, with 5 bases separating them. Germline V CDR1 and CDR2: SGHTA, FQGTGA. This CDR3 region has 13 residues. CDR3 residues: CASSRSSYNEQFF. The CDR3 DNA follows: TGTGCCAGCAGCCGAAGCTCCTACAATGAGCAGTTCTTC. The entire variable domain, with the rest obtained from reference TRBV7-3 and TRBJ2-1, is as follows: GAGVSQTPSNKVTEKGKYVELRCDPISGHTALYWYRQSLGQGPEFLIYFQGTGAADDSGLPNDRFFAVRPEGSVSTLKIQRTERGDSAVYLCASSRSSYNEQFFGPGTRLTVL.

The table lists this clonotype with many counts. J is TRBJ2-3 and V is TRBV7-2; D uncertain. Germline CDR1 and CDR2: SGHTA and FQGNSA. The CDR3 loop spans 12 amino acids. With 4 bases removed from V and 11 bases from J, the gap between germline ends came to 13 bases. CDR3 region: CASSSTVLGQYF. CDR3 sequence (DNA): TGTGCCAGCAGCTCGACCGTACTCGGGCAGTATTTT.